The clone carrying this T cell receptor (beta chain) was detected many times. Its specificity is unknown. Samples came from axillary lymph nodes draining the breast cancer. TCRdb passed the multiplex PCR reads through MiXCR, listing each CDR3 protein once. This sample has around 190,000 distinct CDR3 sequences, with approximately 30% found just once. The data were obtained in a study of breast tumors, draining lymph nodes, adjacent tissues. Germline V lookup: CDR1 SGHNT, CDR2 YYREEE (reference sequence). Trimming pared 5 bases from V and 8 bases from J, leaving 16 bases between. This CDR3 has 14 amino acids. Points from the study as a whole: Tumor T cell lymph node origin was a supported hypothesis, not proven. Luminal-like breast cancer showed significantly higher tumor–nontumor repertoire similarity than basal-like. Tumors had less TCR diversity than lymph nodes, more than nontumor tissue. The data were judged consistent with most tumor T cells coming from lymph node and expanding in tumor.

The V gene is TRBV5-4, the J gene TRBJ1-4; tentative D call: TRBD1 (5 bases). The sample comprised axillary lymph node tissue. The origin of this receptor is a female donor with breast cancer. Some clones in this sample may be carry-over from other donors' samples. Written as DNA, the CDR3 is TGTGCCAGCAGGCGGCAGGGAAGGGCAGAAAAACTGTTTTTT. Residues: CASRRQGRAEKLFF.